This T cell receptor (beta chain) was observed in a study of T cell responses to AZD1222 COVID-19 vaccine. Study overall: Pooling was applied to second doses at about 4 or about 12 weeks. Broader study findings: Two AZD1222 administrations were followed by greater Spike-specific TCR breadth and depth. AZD1222 recipients seropositive at baseline numbered only five or six. Vaccine-related CD4 TCRs covered spike, predominating at 160-218 and 743-854.

In regard to this clone: Its antigen is unidentified.

Sequenced by immunoSEQ multiplex PCR; TCRdb stores in-frame clones only, minus some. Of tens of thousands of clones listed, 85% to 90% were seen once; the top ten hold 30% to 35%. With V trimmed by 3 bases and J by 7 bases, 7 bases remained unmatched. The germline V gene has CDR1 MGHRA and CDR2 YSYEKL. The CDR3 consists of 15 residues. The origin of this receptor is an adult in good health. The chain uses TRBV4-1 and TRBJ1-1; 11 bases are a match to TRBD1. Source: peripheral blood, taken on day 0 of AZD1222 vaccination. The CDR3 region has the DNA TGCGCCAGCAGCCACCCAAGGGGGACAGGGGGTGAAGCTTTCTTT. Amino acid sequence: CASSHPRGTGGEAFF.